This entry features one TCR beta chain sequence. It has no known antigen specificity. There are no base qualities to consult, and no much larger clone falls within one base. This sample stems from a study of a mutant IDH1 vaccine in newly diagnosed glioma (dated by TCRdb to the early 2020s). In the study overall: In the chemotherapy-containing groups, vaccination started alongside temozolomide cycles, whereas in patients who had radiotherapy alone it started 4-6 weeks after radiotherapy. Of the approximately 29 treated patients, 62.5% were male and about 40% were female, and a mean age of 40.4 years was recorded. Before enrollment, most patients had been given radiochemotherapy with temozolomide as standard therapy, while the rest had received either radiotherapy alone or temozolomide alone. Peripheral blood was drawn at six visits: V03 (baseline), V05, V07, V10, V12 and V13. The week-35 safety follow-up took place at visit V12, and the week-47 end of study took place at visit V13. Longitudinal TCRB deep sequencing was done for 25 to 30 treated patients, wherever samples were available for exploratory analyses.

Study-wide findings and limitations: PBMC samples for TCRB deep sequencing were selected based on availability. Immune responses induced by the vaccine were seen in 90% to 95% of patients across multiple MHC alleles. Pseudoprogression appeared unrelated to alterations in the top peripheral T cell clonotypes detected by TCRB sequencing. According to the authors, sample limitations meant that analyses of patient blood samples could not be reproduced.

Receptors were amplified or captured by the immunoSEQ multiplex PCR assay. Rearranged TCR beta chain sequences were amplified using the hsTCRB Kit according to the manufacturer's protocol. Sequencing of TCRB libraries was carried out on an Illumina MiSeq. The published analysis was carried out like this. The kit vendor's proprietary platform handled demultiplexing, trimming and gene mapping. The clones in this table, taken by TCRdb from immuneACCESS, are in-frame only. Not every clone is retained; where verified, under half of the shortfall comes from an unresolved V gene, and the cause of the rest is unknown. The V and J calls and clone size are taken from that table; D and trimming were inferred from the DNA. This sample lists around 40,000 clones; around 82% were detected once. Of the sample, approximately 19% is held by the ten largest clones. For CDR1 and CDR2, the germline V gene lists ENHRY and SYGVKD. Trimming removed 8 bases from V and 2 bases from J, leaving 13 bases between the germline ends. The cysteine opens and the phenylalanine closes a CDR3 of 13 amino acids. The entry retains the CDR3 DNA only, 39 bases that are in frame from base 1.

The intended sense of this specimen's time point label: week 47, end of study. A 20-mer mutant IDH1 peptide at 300 micrograms in Montanide made up each vaccine dose, which was injected subcutaneously together with topical imiquimod. Across visits V03 through V10, patients got a total of eight vaccinations, given in weeks 1, 3, 5, 7, 11, 15, 19 and 23. Newly diagnosed WHO grade 3 or 4 IDH1-mutant astrocytomas showing loss of nuclear ATRX were present in the donors. The samples were drawn from NOA16, a multicentre, single-arm, open-label phase I trial in Germany that tested a mutant IDH1 peptide vaccine in humans for the first time. The DNeasy Blood and Tissue Kit was used to extract genomic DNA from EDTA blood for TCRB sequencing.

The chain uses TRBV10-3 and TRBJ2-7; the D gene is possibly TRBD1, with 6 bases matching. The receptor comes from a man between 18 and 35 years old with glioma. Some clones in this sample may be carry-over from other donors' samples. The sequences come from PBMCs, collected from a glioma patient whose treatment included an IDH1 peptide vaccine. Here the CDR3 is given as CAIGTQGTYEQYF. Read as DNA, the sequence is TGTGCCATCGGAACACAGGGAACCTACGAGCAGTACTTC.